This TCR beta chain was recorded in a study of blood T cells in healthy people across ages. Study conclusions and caveats: A strong correlation was found between TCR beta diversity and the percentage of naive T cells. Expanded clonotype shifts may have been confounded, as the donors had an unknown CMV status.

This clonotype was observed at least ten times. Its target is not known. CDR3 length: 14 residues. V lost 5 bases to trimming and J lost 3 bases, with 13 bases between them. Germline V gene data show CDR1 as SGHTA and CDR2 as FQGNSA. Using a J-beta primer mix together with a sample-barcoded 5' primer, a second PCR was run for about 6 to 11 cycles. Each TCR beta cDNA got a 12-nucleotide random molecular identifier. TCRdb re-analysed the 5' RACE reads in MiXCR, keeping a single row per CDR3 protein. The sample includes about 670,000 distinct CDR3 sequences, 45% to 60% seen only once; the top ten take around an eighth.

V and J are TRBV7-2 and TRBJ1-2; a possible D gene is TRBD1 (6 bases). The TCR comes from a woman of 80 years or more in good health. Input material: blood. CDR3 DNA: TGTGCCAGCAGCCAACAACAGGGAGACTATGGCTACACCTTC. Translating gives CASSQQQGDYGYTF.